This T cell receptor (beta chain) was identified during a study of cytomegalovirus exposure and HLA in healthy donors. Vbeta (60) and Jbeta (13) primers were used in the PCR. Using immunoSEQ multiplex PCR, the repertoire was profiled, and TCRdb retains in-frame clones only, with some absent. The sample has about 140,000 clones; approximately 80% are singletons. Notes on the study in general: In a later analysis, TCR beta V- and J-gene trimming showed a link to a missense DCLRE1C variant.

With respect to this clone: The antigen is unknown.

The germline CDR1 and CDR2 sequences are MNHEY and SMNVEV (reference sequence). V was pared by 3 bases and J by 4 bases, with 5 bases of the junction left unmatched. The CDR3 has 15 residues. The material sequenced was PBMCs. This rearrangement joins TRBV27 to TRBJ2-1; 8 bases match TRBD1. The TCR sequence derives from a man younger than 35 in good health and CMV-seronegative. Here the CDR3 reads CASSFDRGVYNEQFF. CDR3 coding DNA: TGTGCCAGCAGTTTTGACAGGGGAGTATACAATGAGCAGTTCTTC.